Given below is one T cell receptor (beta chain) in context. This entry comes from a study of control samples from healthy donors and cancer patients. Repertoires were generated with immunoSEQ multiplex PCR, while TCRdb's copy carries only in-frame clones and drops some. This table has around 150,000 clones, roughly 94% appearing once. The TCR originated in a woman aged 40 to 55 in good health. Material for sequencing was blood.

CDR3: CASSLSRGATDTQYF. In DNA, the CDR3 is TGTGCCAGCAGCTTATCTAGAGGGGCGACAGATACGCAGTATTTT. The chain carries TRBV11-1 and TRBJ2-3; D may correspond to TRBD1 or TRBD2 (5 bases each). Germline CDR1 reads SGHAT; CDR2 reads FQDESV (reference sequence). The CDR3 extends over 15 amino acids. V lost 2 bases and J 3 bases, leaving 12 bases between the germline ends.